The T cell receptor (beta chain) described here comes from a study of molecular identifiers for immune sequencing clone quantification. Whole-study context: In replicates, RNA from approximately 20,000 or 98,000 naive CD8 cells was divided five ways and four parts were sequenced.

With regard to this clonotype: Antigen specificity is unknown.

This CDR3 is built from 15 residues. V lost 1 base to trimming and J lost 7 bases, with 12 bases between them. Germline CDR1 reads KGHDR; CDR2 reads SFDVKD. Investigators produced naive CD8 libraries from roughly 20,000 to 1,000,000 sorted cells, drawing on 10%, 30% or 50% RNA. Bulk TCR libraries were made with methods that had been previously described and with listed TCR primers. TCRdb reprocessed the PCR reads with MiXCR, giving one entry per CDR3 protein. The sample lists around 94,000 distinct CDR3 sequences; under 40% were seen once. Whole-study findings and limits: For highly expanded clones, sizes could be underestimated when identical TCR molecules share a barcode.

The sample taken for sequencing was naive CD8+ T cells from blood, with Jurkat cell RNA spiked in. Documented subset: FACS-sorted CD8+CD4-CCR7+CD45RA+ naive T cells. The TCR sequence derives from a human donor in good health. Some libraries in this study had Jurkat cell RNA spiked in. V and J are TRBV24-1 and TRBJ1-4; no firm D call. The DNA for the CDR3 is TGTGCCACCAGTGATTTAAGGTCACTCCCTGAAAAACTGTTTTTT. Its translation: CATSDLRSLPEKLFF.